This T cell receptor (beta chain) was sequenced in a study of T cell repertoires in cytomegalovirus infection. Overall study: Indications of both CMV infection and matching HLA type were provided by public TCR beta signatures.

The V gene's germline CDR1 is MDHEN and CDR2 SYDVKM. V was clipped by 3 bases and J by 3 bases, with 14 bases between them. The CDR3 runs to 15 residues. Notes on the study in general: Individuals carrying CMV plus the relevant HLA were identified by cumulative frequency of public TCR beta families. HLA-C-restricted CMV-specific TCR beta clonotypes were dominant in the ex vivo response.

TCRdb fed the reads into MiXCR, producing one record per CDR3 protein. There are almost 300,000 distinct CDR3 sequences in the sample; about 9.1% occur only once, and over 2.5% lies in the top ten. This clonotype was seen many times. Its antigen is currently unknown. V usage is TRBV28 and J usage is TRBJ1-2, with D possibly matching TRBD1 (6 bases). Sequenced material: PBMCs. The TCR sequence derives from a human donor in good health (CMV status not recorded). Some clones in this sample may be carry-over from other donors' samples. As DNA, the CDR3 is TGTGCCAGCAGTTTGGCCAACAGGGTGGACTATGGCTACACCTTC. Protein sequence: CASSLANRVDYGYTF.